Listed here are 4 T cell receptor beta chains from one sample, sequenced in a study of beta chain features in type 1 diabetes. Expressed TCRB transcripts were sequenced, since all the RNA that had been isolated was reverse transcribed. Clones were sequenced by immunoSEQ multiplex PCR, and TCRdb holds only the in-frame ones, with some missing. The table includes 330,000 or so clones, 15% to 20% detected once. Material: naive CD4+ T cells from blood. The receptors were gathered from a woman aged 18 to 35 in good health.

The chain joins TRBV7-9 to TRBJ2-5; TRBD2 matches 11 bases. The J segment lost 3 bases and the V segment lost 5 bases, leaving 2 bases of the junction unmatched. The CDR3 spans 14 residues. Germline CDR1 and CDR2: SEHNR and FQNEAQ (reference sequence). The CDR3 is CASSRGLAEETQYF. For the CDR3, the DNA is TGTGCCAGCAGCCGGGGACTAGCGGAAGAGACCCAGTACTTC.

This clone was picked up a small number of times. The rearrangement uses TRBV4-2 and TRBJ2-7; D is perhaps TRBD1 (6 bases). In germline, CDR1 is LGHNA, CDR2 YNFKEQ. V lost 1 base and J 0 bases, leaving 13 bases between the germline ends. The CDR3 contains 16 residues. The CDR3 here is CASSQAGTIISYEQYF. CDR3 bases: TGTGCCAGCAGCCAAGCCGGGACAATCATCTCCTACGAGCAGTACTTC.

Only a few counts were recorded for this clone. The chain couples TRBV7-2 to TRBJ2-5; TRBD2 matches 8 bases. This CDR3 spans 14 amino acids. The V and J ends lost 5 bases and 3 bases, in that order; junction bases with no gene match: 5. From germline, CDR1 is SGHTA and CDR2 FQGNSA. CDR3 in amino acids: CASSPALAEETQYF. The DNA of the CDR3 is TGTGCCAGCAGCCCGGCACTAGCGGAAGAGACCCAGTACTTC.

V and J are TRBV4-1 and TRBJ2-4; D not certain. The length of the CDR3 is 15 residues. Between the trimmed V and J ends, which lost 2 bases and 0 bases, there was a span of 8 bases. The V gene's germline CDR1 is MGHRA and CDR2 YSYEKL. CDR3 in DNA: TGCGCCAGCAGCCAACCCACTCTAGCCAAAAACATTCAGTACTTC. Encoded protein: CASSQPTLAKNIQYF.